The rows below give T cell receptor beta chains drawn from one sample of a study of T cells expressing NK-cell markers. TCRdb re-called the 5' RACE reads; every CDR3 protein appears as one record, without DNA. The sample table sets out about 110,000 distinct CDR3 sequences. The material sequenced was blood T cells: a sorted CD56 or NKG2C T cell subset, CD4+ or CD8+ T cells, or bulk PBMC T cells (not recorded which). These receptors all come from a woman aged 18-70 years in good health. Each CDR3 is given with its conserved first and last residue. The size field is filled for only some rows; it gives once, few, many or a size class.

size: .; J: TRBJ2-1; V: TRBV19; CDR3: CASSIDSGTSGSSYNEQFF
size: .; J: TRBJ2-1; V: TRBV19; CDR3: CASTAGGAREQFF
size: .; J: TRBJ2-3; V: TRBV29-1; CDR3: CSVVFADRGNTDTQYF
size: .; J: TRBJ1-1; V: TRBV6-5; CDR3: CASSYHLRGENTEAFF
size: .; J: TRBJ2-5; V: TRBV25-1; CDR3: CASSSGPYQETQYF
size: .; J: TRBJ2-3; V: TRBV13; CDR3: CASSLGGGTPEDTQYF
size: .; J: TRBJ1-3; V: TRBV30; CDR3: CACFARDRGEPGNTIYF
size: .; J: TRBJ2-2; V: TRBV6-2/TRBV6-3; CDR3: CASSQPTYANTGELFF
size: .; J: TRBJ2-7; V: TRBV9; CDR3: CASSPAVLAYEQYF
size: .; J: TRBJ2-7; V: TRBV20-1; CDR3: CSARLRGEYEQYF
size: .; J: TRBJ2-2; V: TRBV20-1; CDR3: CSARIAGGLNTGELFF
size: .; J: TRBJ2-5; V: TRBV5-6; CDR3: CASSLGSGYQETQYF
size: .; J: TRBJ1-4; V: TRBV5-5; CDR3: CASSFPGDEKLFF
size: .; J: TRBJ2-7; V: TRBV29-1; CDR3: CSVASGEQYEQYF
size: .; J: TRBJ2-1; V: TRBV14; CDR3: CASSWVRNEQFF
size: .; J: TRBJ1-5; V: TRBV6-2/TRBV6-3; CDR3: CASTYSQGAVQPQHF
size: .; J: TRBJ1-5; V: TRBV15; CDR3: CATSREGTGVQPQHF
size: .; J: TRBJ2-5; V: TRBV4-1; CDR3: CASSQLAGGRETQYF
size: .; J: TRBJ1-5; V: TRBV15; CDR3: CATSREAGRHQPQHF
size: .; J: TRBJ2-2; V: TRBV27; CDR3: CASSSNRNTGELFF
size: .; J: TRBJ2-2; V: TRBV6-5; CDR3: CASSYSTSGPGELFF
size: .; J: TRBJ2-2; V: TRBV7-8; CDR3: CASSIWATPSGELFF
size: .; J: TRBJ2-6; V: TRBV12-3/TRBV12-4; CDR3: CASITDRPFSGANVLTF
size: .; J: TRBJ1-1; V: TRBV4-3; CDR3: CASSQGEGHSF
size: medium-sized; J: TRBJ2-2; V: TRBV20-1; CDR3: CSAKLTGLASGELFF
size: .; J: TRBJ2-7; V: TRBV20-1; CDR3: CSASPGTSYEQYF
size: .; J: TRBJ1-1; V: TRBV7-9; CDR3: CASSDGTENTEAFF
size: .; J: TRBJ2-1; V: TRBV2; CDR3: CASSGASLIDEQFF
size: .; J: TRBJ2-3; V: TRBV6-2/TRBV6-3; CDR3: CASSKGQGADTQYF
size: .; J: TRBJ2-3; V: TRBV9; CDR3: CASSPRASTDTQYF
size: .; J: TRBJ2-7; V: TRBV6-5; CDR3: CASSYDRDYEQYF
size: .; J: TRBJ2-5; V: TRBV2; CDR3: CASTGLAAQETQYF
size: .; J: TRBJ2-1; V: TRBV28; CDR3: CASWGLAVEQFF
size: .; J: TRBJ1-2; V: TRBV2; CDR3: CASTGTSVVKGYTF
size: .; J: TRBJ2-5; V: TRBV20-1; CDR3: CSARGSSRETQYF
size: .; J: TRBJ1-4; V: TRBV14; CDR3: CASSPHGTAYNEKLFF
size: .; J: TRBJ1-1; V: TRBV5-1; CDR3: CASSFLGGGTSEAFF
size: .; J: TRBJ2-2; V: TRBV29-1; CDR3: CSVEFTNTGELFF